This TCR beta chain was captured by sequencing in a study of cytomegalovirus exposure and HLA in healthy donors. Overall study context: In a previous analysis, 117 million unique TCR beta sequences were found from 170 million or so T cells.

Vbeta (60) and Jbeta (13) primers were used in the PCR. TCRdb's copy holds only in-frame clones and misses some; the assay was immunoSEQ multiplex PCR. The repertoire holds around 76,000 clones, with roughly two thirds as singletons. On this clone: The antigen remains undetermined.

Germline-derived CDR1 and CDR2 are LNHNV and YYDKDF (reference sequence). The J segment lost 6 bases and the V segment lost 3 bases, leaving 17 bases of the junction unmatched. CDR3 length: 19 residues. Study-level findings and limits: Another analysis was done later, and it associated around 15,000 TCR beta sequences with HLA alleles at 0.05 false discovery rate. The authors later found most CMV-associated TCR beta chains appeared HLA-restricted.

This TCR came from a man aged 40-49 years in good health and CMV-seropositive. This chain links TRBV15 with TRBJ2-7, with 13 bases lining up with TRBD2. The sample comprised PBMCs. DNA for the CDR3: TGTGCCACCAGCAGGGTAGTGGGGGCCCTGGGACTAGCGGGAATCGAGCAGTACTTC. It is translated as CATSRVVGALGLAGIEQYF. The entire variable domain, with the rest obtained from reference TRBV15 and TRBJ2-7, is as follows: DAMVIQNPRYQVTQFGKPVTLSCSQTLNHNVMYWYQQKSSQAPKLLFHYYDKDFNNEADTPDNFQSRRPNTSFCFLDIRSPGLGDTAMYLCATSRVVGALGLAGIEQYFGPGTRLTVT.